A selection of T cell receptor beta chains follows, all from one sample in a study of T cell responses to AZD1222 COVID-19 vaccine. Produced via immunoSEQ multiplex PCR; TCRdb's table is partial and in-frame only. The sample consists of roughly 66,000 clones, approximately 90% of them appearing once. Sample: peripheral blood, taken 28 days after the second dose of the MenACWY control vaccine. Receptors were obtained from an adult who received the MenACWY meningococcal vaccine as a control. Each CDR3 is given with its conserved first and last residue. Fields, in order: J gene, D gene, V gene, clone size, CDR3 DNA, CDR3 protein. A D gene is named only where the DNA matches it firmly. Clone size appears in some rows only: once, few, many, or a class for an expanded clone.

J gene: TRBJ2-6
D gene: .
V gene: TRBV3-1/TRBV3-2
clone size: once
CDR3 DNA: TGTGCCAGCAGCCAAAGCTCTGGGGCCAACGTCCTGACTTTC
CDR3 protein: CASSQSSGANVLTF

J gene: TRBJ2-3
D gene: TRBD2
V gene: TRBV19
clone size: .
CDR3 DNA: TGTGCCAGTAGTATAAGCGGGAGAAAGGGAGATACGCAGTATTTT
CDR3 protein: CASSISGRKGDTQYF

J gene: TRBJ2-5
D gene: .
V gene: TRBV3-1/TRBV3-2
clone size: .
CDR3 DNA: TGTGCCAGCAGCCCCCGGGAGACCGGGTCCCAGTACTTC
CDR3 protein: CASSPRETGSQYF

J gene: TRBJ1-5
D gene: .
V gene: TRBV3-1/TRBV3-2
clone size: few
CDR3 DNA: TGTGCCAGCAGCCAAGGGGTGGAGGTTTACCAGCCCCAGCATTTT
CDR3 protein: CASSQGVEVYQPQHF

J gene: TRBJ2-2
D gene: .
V gene: TRBV5-1
clone size: .
CDR3 DNA: TGCGCCAGCAGCTTGGGGCCGAACACCGGGGAGCTGTTTTTT
CDR3 protein: CASSLGPNTGELFF

J gene: TRBJ2-7
D gene: TRBD1
V gene: TRBV7-8
clone size: .
CDR3 DNA: TGTGCCAGCAGCTTAGTTGTTTGGGGGACAGGGTACTACGAGCAGTACTTC
CDR3 protein: CASSLVVWGTGYYEQYF

J gene: TRBJ2-3
D gene: .
V gene: TRBV21-1
clone size: .
CDR3 DNA: TGTGCCAGCAGCAAAGCGCTGGAAGCGGGAGCCGCAGATACGCAGTATTTT
CDR3 protein: CASSKALEAGAADTQYF

J gene: TRBJ2-7
D gene: .
V gene: TRBV3-1/TRBV3-2
clone size: .
CDR3 DNA: TGTGCCAGCAGTTCTGGCTACGAGCAGTACTTC
CDR3 protein: CASSSGYEQYF

J gene: TRBJ2-7
D gene: TRBD2
V gene: TRBV7-8
clone size: .
CDR3 DNA: TGTGCCAGCAGCTTAAGGACTAGCGGGGGGGCGACGTACGAGCAGTACTTC
CDR3 protein: CASSLRTSGGATYEQYF

J gene: TRBJ1-2
D gene: .
V gene: TRBV27
clone size: .
CDR3 DNA: TGTGCCAGCAGGAAAAATGACAGGTTCTCAAGTCAGGACGGCTACACCTTC
CDR3 protein: CASRKNDRFSSQDGYTF

J gene: TRBJ2-1
D gene: TRBD2
V gene: TRBV5-5
clone size: few
CDR3 DNA: TGTGCCAGCAGCTTTCTAGCGGGGGGGCCGTATGAGCAGTTCTTC
CDR3 protein: CASSFLAGGPYEQFF

J gene: TRBJ2-1
D gene: .
V gene: TRBV6-5
clone size: once
CDR3 DNA: TGTGCCAGCATCAGGCGGAGCTCCTACAATGAGCAGTTCTTC
CDR3 protein: CASIRRSSYNEQFF

J gene: TRBJ1-1
D gene: .
V gene: TRBV5-5
clone size: .
CDR3 DNA: TGTGCCAGCAGCTTGGCGCCAGGGATGAACACTGAAGCTTTCTTT
CDR3 protein: CASSLAPGMNTEAFF

J gene: TRBJ2-5
D gene: .
V gene: TRBV27
clone size: .
CDR3 DNA: TGTGCCAGCAGTCCCAGACAGGGAGGGAGGGAGACCCAGTACTTC
CDR3 protein: CASSPRQGGRETQYF

J gene: TRBJ2-2
D gene: .
V gene: TRBV4-1
clone size: .
CDR3 DNA: TGCGCCAGCAGCCAGGCGGACACCGCGAGGACCGGGGAGCTGTTTTTT
CDR3 protein: CASSQADTARTGELFF

J gene: TRBJ2-3
D gene: .
V gene: TRBV7-2
clone size: .
CDR3 DNA: TGTGCCAGCAGCTTAGTGGCGGACCCGTTAAGCACAGATACGCAGTATTTT
CDR3 protein: CASSLVADPLSTDTQYF

J gene: TRBJ2-5
D gene: .
V gene: TRBV18
clone size: .
CDR3 DNA: TGTGCCAGCTCACCACCAGGGTTGGAGACCCAGTACTTC
CDR3 protein: CASSPPGLETQYF

J gene: TRBJ2-1
D gene: .
V gene: TRBV7-9
clone size: .
CDR3 DNA: TGTGCCAGCAGCCTACCCGGAAAGAGGGGCTACAATGAGCAGTTCTTC
CDR3 protein: CASSLPGKRGYNEQFF

J gene: TRBJ1-2
D gene: .
V gene: TRBV15
clone size: .
CDR3 DNA: TGTGCCACCAGCAGAGGTGGACAGAACTATGGCTACACCTTC
CDR3 protein: CATSRGGQNYGYTF

J gene: TRBJ1-2
D gene: .
V gene: TRBV7-9
clone size: .
CDR3 DNA: TGTGCCAGCAGCTTTGGGCCCACGGGGGGCTACACCTTC
CDR3 protein: CASSFGPTGGYTF

J gene: TRBJ2-6
D gene: .
V gene: TRBV5-5
clone size: .
CDR3 DNA: TGTGCCAGCAGTTTAGAGGGAGGCTCTGGGGCCAACGTCCTGACTTTC
CDR3 protein: CASSLEGGSGANVLTF

J gene: TRBJ2-7
D gene: .
V gene: TRBV6-5
clone size: .
CDR3 DNA: TGTGCCAGCAGTTACGCGGCAGGCACCTACGAGCAGTACTTC
CDR3 protein: CASSYAAGTYEQYF

J gene: TRBJ1-6
D gene: .
V gene: TRBV7-9
clone size: .
CDR3 DNA: TGTGCCAGCAGCGAAGGATTTAGAGACTCCTATAATTCACCCCTCCACTTT
CDR3 protein: CASSEGFRDSYNSPLHF

J gene: TRBJ2-3
D gene: TRBD2
V gene: TRBV5-1
clone size: .
CDR3 DNA: TGCGCCAGCAGTCCCGGGACTAGCGTTACAGATACGCAGTATTTT
CDR3 protein: CASSPGTSVTDTQYF

J gene: TRBJ1-1
D gene: .
V gene: TRBV18
clone size: .
CDR3 DNA: TGTGCCAGCTCACTGACCGGGGCGAACACTGAAGCTTTCTTT
CDR3 protein: CASSLTGANTEAFF

J gene: TRBJ1-5
D gene: .
V gene: TRBV27
clone size: .
CDR3 DNA: TGTGCCAGCAGTTCTTATAGCAATCAGCCCCAGCATTTT
CDR3 protein: CASSSYSNQPQHF

J gene: TRBJ1-5
D gene: .
V gene: TRBV4-1
clone size: .
CDR3 DNA: TGCGCCAGCAGCCAAAAGGAGAATCAGCCCCAGCATTTT
CDR3 protein: CASSQKENQPQHF

J gene: TRBJ1-6
D gene: TRBD1
V gene: TRBV30
clone size: few
CDR3 DNA: TGTGCCTGTAAGCCCGGACAGGCGGTTAATTCACCCCTCCACTTT
CDR3 protein: CACKPGQAVNSPLHF

J gene: TRBJ1-3
D gene: TRBD1
V gene: TRBV18
clone size: .
CDR3 DNA: TGTGCCAGCTCACCTTTTCAGGGGGCAGGTGGAAACACCATATATTTT
CDR3 protein: CASSPFQGAGGNTIYF

J gene: TRBJ2-5
D gene: TRBD1
V gene: TRBV5-1
clone size: .
CDR3 DNA: TGCGCCAGCAGCCTAGGACAGGTTACGGAGACCCAGTACTTC
CDR3 protein: CASSLGQVTETQYF

J gene: TRBJ2-7
D gene: .
V gene: TRBV7-2
clone size: .
CDR3 DNA: TGTGCCAGCAGCTTAGGCCGAGTATCCTACGAGCAGTACTTC
CDR3 protein: CASSLGRVSYEQYF

J gene: TRBJ1-4
D gene: TRBD1
V gene: TRBV6-5
clone size: .
CDR3 DNA: TGTGCCGGGAGGGGGACAGGAAAAGAAAAACTGTTTTTT
CDR3 protein: CAGRGTGKEKLFF

J gene: TRBJ1-2
D gene: .
V gene: TRBV12-3/TRBV12-4
clone size: .
CDR3 DNA: TGTGCCAGCAGTTTATCATGGGGTTGGGGCTACACCTTC
CDR3 protein: CASSLSWGWGYTF

J gene: TRBJ2-7
D gene: TRBD1
V gene: TRBV2
clone size: .
CDR3 DNA: TGTGCCAGCAGGGCAGGGGGCTACGAGCAGTACTTC
CDR3 protein: CASRAGGYEQYF

J gene: TRBJ1-4
D gene: .
V gene: TRBV11-2
clone size: .
CDR3 DNA: TGTGCCAGCACCCGGGGGAGGGGGAACGAAAAACTGTTTTTT
CDR3 protein: CASTRGRGNEKLFF

J gene: TRBJ2-1
D gene: TRBD1
V gene: TRBV19
clone size: .
CDR3 DNA: TGTGCCAGTACCGGGACAGCTGGGAATGAGCAGTTCTTC
CDR3 protein: CASTGTAGNEQFF

J gene: TRBJ2-2
D gene: .
V gene: TRBV5-1
clone size: .
CDR3 DNA: TGCGCCAGCGGACTAAACACCGGGGAGCTGTTTTTT
CDR3 protein: CASGLNTGELFF

J gene: TRBJ1-5
D gene: .
V gene: TRBV28
clone size: .
CDR3 DNA: TGTGCCAGCAGTTTAAAAGGCGATCAGCCCCAGCATTTT
CDR3 protein: CASSLKGDQPQHF

J gene: TRBJ2-6
D gene: .
V gene: TRBV2
clone size: .
CDR3 DNA: TGTGCCAGCAGTGAAACCCCCGTTGGGGCCAACGTCCTGACTTTC
CDR3 protein: CASSETPVGANVLTF

J gene: TRBJ1-2
D gene: .
V gene: TRBV11-2
clone size: few
CDR3 DNA: TGTGCCAGCAGCCTGGCGGGGGACCCACGGGGCTACACCTTC
CDR3 protein: CASSLAGDPRGYTF

J gene: TRBJ1-1
D gene: .
V gene: TRBV7-2
clone size: .
CDR3 DNA: TGTGCCAGCAGCCCCGGGGGCCCCATGTTAACGGCTTTCTTT
CDR3 protein: CASSPGGPMLTAFF

J gene: TRBJ2-1
D gene: TRBD2
V gene: TRBV3-1/TRBV3-2
clone size: .
CDR3 DNA: TGTGCCAGCAAGGGGACTAGCGCTTACAATGAGCAGTTCTTC
CDR3 protein: CASKGTSAYNEQFF